This T cell receptor (beta chain) came from a study of shared clonotypes between healthy human individuals. CDR1 and CDR2 (germline): SGHTA, FQGNSA. V lost 5 bases to trimming and J lost 0 bases, with 14 bases between them. The CDR3 is 16 amino acids. Clones were read by immunoSEQ multiplex PCR, and TCRdb kept only the in-frame ones, dropping some. The data hold 2 million to 2.5 million clones, with 93% observed a single time. Sequenced material: naive CD4+ T cells from PBMCs. Subset of the sample: CD45RA+ positively selected. This TCR was sampled from a man younger than 30 in good health. Some clones in this sample may be carry-over from other donors' samples. The gene calls are TRBV7-2 and TRBJ1-3, with D perhaps TRBD1 (5 bases). CDR3 DNA: TGTGCCAGCAGCCTTTTTCGGGGGATCTCTGGAAACACCATATATTTT. Encoded protein: CASSLFRGISGNTIYF.